This passage covers 21 T cell receptor beta chains from one sample sequenced in a study of T cells after yellow fever vaccination. MiXCR, run by TCRdb on the 5' RACE reads, gives a single entry per CDR3 protein. In the table there are some 560,000 distinct CDR3 sequences, approximately 21% of which are singletons. Source: PBMCs, taken 15 days after the yellow fever booster vaccination. These receptors came from a young man who received the YFV17D yellow fever vaccine.

This clonotype was seen a handful of times. For the CDR3, the DNA is TGTGCCAGCAGCCAATCCGCCGGGACTAGGAGAGAGACCCAGTACTTC. Translated: CASSQSAGTRRETQYF. This chain links TRBV4-2 with TRBJ2-5, with 8 bases aligning to TRBD2. This CDR3 region has 16 residues. CDR1 and CDR2 (germline): LGHNA, YNFKEQ. J was trimmed by 4 bases and V by 2 bases; bases with no gene match: 9.

This clonotype was detected a few times. The chain uses TRBV20-1 and TRBJ2-3, with D possibly matching TRBD1 (6 bases). Germline values: CDR1 DFQATT, CDR2 SNEGSKA (reference sequence). V lost 6 bases and J lost 2, with 12 bases in between. The CDR3 runs 13 residues. In DNA, the CDR3 is TGCAGTGCCACCCAGGGGTACACAGATACGCAGTATTTT. Amino acid sequence: CSATQGYTDTQYF.

The J gene is TRBJ1-4, the V gene TRBV5-1; D might be TRBD1 (6 bases). Trimming left V 4 bases short and J 7 bases short, with 11 bases between. Germline lookup yields CDR1 SGHRS and CDR2 YFSETQ. The CDR3 loop spans 13 amino acids. CDR3 amino acids: CASSAGTFEKLFF. The CDR3 nucleotides read TGCGCCAGCAGCGCCGGGACATTTGAAAAACTGTTTTTT. Full variable domain (outside the CDR3, taken from reference TRBV5-1 and TRBJ1-4): KAGVTQTPRYLIKTRGQQVTLSCSPISGHRSVSWYQQTPGQGLQFLFEYFSETQRNKGNFPGRFSGRQFSNSRSEMNVSTLELGDSALYLCASSAGTFEKLFFGSGTQLSVL.

This clonotype was observed a handful of times. The CDR3 spells CASSPPGRAYGYTF. Here the CDR3 DNA reads TGTGCCAGCAGCCCCCCCGGGAGGGCCTATGGCTACACCTTC. The chain is built from TRBV7-9 and TRBJ1-2; no clear D gene. Germline lookup yields CDR1 SEHNR and CDR2 FQNEAQ (reference sequence). The CDR3 consists of 14 residues. With 5 bases removed from V and 4 bases from J, the gap between germline ends came to 14 bases.

The chain carries TRBV5-1 and TRBJ2-7, with a weak D call TRBD1 (5 bases). The CDR3 runs 12 residues. Trimming took 4 bases from V and 7 from J, leaving 12 bases between them. Germline V CDR1 and CDR2: SGHRS, YFSETQ. CDR3 nucleotides: TGCGCCAGCAGCACCAGGGAAGGAGAGCAGTACTTC. Residues: CASSTREGEQYF.

Notes on this clonotype: One end of the junction does not line up with germline, which may come from a read error. The chain joins TRBV5-1 to TRBJ2-5; 11 nucleotides match TRBD1. The CDR3 is 13 residues long. CDR1 is SGHRS and CDR2 is YFSETQ in the germline V gene. The DNA for the CDR3 is TGCGCCAGCAGCGAGGGACAGGGGGAGACCCTGTACTTC. The encoded protein is CASSEGQGETLYF.

The chain combines TRBV5-1 with TRBJ2-3; weak D call: TRBD1 (6 bases). The CDR3 runs to 14 residues. Trimming took 4 bases from V and 1 from J, leaving 10 bases between them. Germline V lookup: CDR1 SGHRS, CDR2 YFSETQ. This CDR3 reads CASSGSGGTDTQYF. The CDR3 nucleotides are TGCGCCAGCAGCGGCTCAGGGGGCACAGATACGCAGTATTTT.

This chain links TRBV6-5 with TRBJ2-3; D not certain. The V end was cut by 0 bases, the J end by 0 bases, with 7 bases between. Per the germline V gene, CDR1 is MNHEY and CDR2 is SVGAGI. The CDR3 is 15 amino acids. The CDR3 here is CASSYSYQSTDTQYF. Written as DNA, the CDR3 is TGTGCCAGCAGTTACTCGTACCAGAGCACAGATACGCAGTATTTT.

The gene calls are TRBV27 and TRBJ1-1; a possible D gene is TRBD1 (5 bases). This CDR3 contains 16 residues. V was pared by 5 bases and J by 4 bases, with 20 bases between. The germline V gene encodes CDR1 MNHEY and CDR2 SMNVEV (reference sequence). CDR3 sequence (DNA): TGTGCCAGCAGTACAGAACCAGGGTTTTTGGGCACTGAAGCTTTCTTT. This sequence encodes CASSTEPGFLGTEAFF.

This clonotype was seen more than once but under ten times. This rearrangement joins TRBV20-1 to TRBJ1-6; perhaps TRBD1 as D (5 bases). Germline V gene sequence: CDR1 DFQATT, CDR2 SNEGSKA (reference sequence). V lost 4 bases and J 11 bases, leaving 15 bases between the germline ends. The CDR3 covers 13 residues. CDR3 nucleotides: TGCAGTGCTAAGACGGGACCTTCGGCACCCCTCCACTTT. It encodes CSAKTGPSAPLHF.

This clonotype was counted only a few times. V is TRBV29-1 and J is TRBJ2-7; the match to TRBD1 covers 7 bases. The germline V gene encodes CDR1 SQVTM and CDR2 ANQGSEA. The CDR3 extends over 13 amino acids. Losses at the gene ends were 4 bases for V and 3 bases for J; bases not matched to a gene: 6. This CDR3 reads CSVAPQGDYEQYF. The CDR3 coding sequence is TGCAGCGTTGCTCCGCAGGGGGACTACGAGCAGTACTTC.

This chain uses TRBV6-1 with TRBJ2-1; 7 bases agree with TRBD1. The germline gives CDR1 MNHNS, CDR2 SASEGT. The junction had 13 bases not matched to a gene; V was cut back by 6 bases and J by 8 bases. The CDR3 extends over 15 amino acids. CDR3 in DNA: TGTGCCAGCAGCTCCGGGACAGCTTCAGGGCATGAGCAGTTCTTC. Residues: CASSSGTASGHEQFF.

This clonotype was seen a single time. This chain joins TRBV7-6 and TRBJ1-3; 7 nucleotides line up with TRBD1. Germline CDR1 SGHVS, CDR2 FNYEAQ. The ends lost 5 bases at V and 0 bases at J; junction bases unmatched: 4. This CDR3 region has 15 residues. CDR3 bases: TGTGCCAGCAGCGAGACAGGGCTCTCTGGAAACACCATATATTTT. It specifies CASSETGLSGNTIYF.

This clonotype was seen a handful of times. The chain has TRBV6-1 and TRBJ2-1; D is possibly TRBD2 (6 bases). Per germline, CDR1 MNHNS and CDR2 SASEGT. V lost 5 bases and J lost 5, with 13 bases in between. The CDR3 runs to 14 residues. This CDR3 reads CASSPNSGNNEQFF. In DNA form, the CDR3 reads TGTGCCAGCAGTCCCAATAGCGGAAACAATGAGCAGTTCTTC.

In its sample, this clonotype was seen a few times. The J gene is TRBJ2-3, the V gene TRBV5-4; D tentatively fits TRBD1 or TRBD2 (6 bases each). The CDR3 length is 14 residues. V was clipped by 4 bases and J by 7 bases, with 16 bases between them. The germline gives CDR1 SGHNT, CDR2 YYREEE (reference sequence). DNA of the CDR3: TGTGCCAGCAGCAGGGGGACGGGAGACTATACGCAGTATTTT. It translates to CASSRGTGDYTQYF.

This clonotype was observed a handful of times. This chain links TRBV29-1 with TRBJ1-5, with no clear D. Germline values: CDR1 SQVTM, CDR2 ANQGSEA. V was pared by 1 base and J by 1 base, with 5 bases between. The CDR3 length is 13 residues. CDR3 sequence (DNA): TGCAGCGTTGAAGTGAACAGCAATCAGCCCCAGCATTTT. Encoded protein: CSVEVNSNQPQHF.

This clonotype appeared a few times. The chain has TRBV10-3 and TRBJ2-2; 10 nucleotides agree with TRBD2. The germline V gene has CDR1 ENHRY and CDR2 SYGVKD. V lost 4 bases, J lost 6 bases, and 5 bases stayed unmatched. The CDR3 is 15 residues long. In DNA form, the CDR3 reads TGTGCCATCAGTGCTAAGCGGGAGGGGTCCGGGGAGCTGTTTTTT. Encoded protein: CAISAKREGSGELFF.

The chain joins TRBV5-4 to TRBJ2-1; 9 bases line up with TRBD2. CDR1 is SGHNT, CDR2 YYREEE, per germline (reference sequence). There are 17 residues in the CDR3. The V gene end was trimmed by 0 bases and the J gene end by 7 bases; junction bases not matched to a gene: 11. CDR3 in amino acids: CASSLDRGTSIRNEQFF. In nucleotides, the CDR3 is TGTGCCAGCAGCTTGGACCGCGGGACTAGCATCCGGAATGAGCAGTTCTTC.

This clonotype came up a few times. The chain links TRBV6-1 to TRBJ2-5; D is possibly TRBD2 (6 bases). This CDR3 has 13 residues. CDR1 and CDR2 (germline): MNHNS, SASEGT. Deletions cut 6 bases from V and 6 bases from J, with 14 bases between. In DNA, the CDR3 is TGTGCCAGCAGGACCGGGGGTAGTCAGACCCAGTACTTC. The encoded protein is CASRTGGSQTQYF.

The CDR3: CASSHSYNEQFF. CDR3 nucleotides: TGTGCCAGCAGCCATTCCTACAATGAGCAGTTCTTC. This chain connects TRBV3-1 to TRBJ2-1; D uncertain. CDR1 and CDR2 (germline): LGHDT, YNNKEL (reference sequence). The CDR3 consists of 12 residues. V dropped 3 bases and J dropped 1 base, with 1 base sitting between them.

This clonotype appeared many times. V usage is TRBV20-1 and J usage is TRBJ1-2; D call uncertain. The CDR3 has 12 residues. In germline, CDR1 is DFQATT, CDR2 SNEGSKA (reference sequence). With 7 bases removed from V and 8 bases from J, the gap between germline ends came to 17 bases. The CDR3 region is CSVRGGDQGYTF. Written as DNA, the CDR3 is TGCAGTGTGCGAGGCGGAGACCAGGGCTACACCTTC.